This is a list of T cell receptor beta chains from one sample in a study of blood T cell repertoires in COVID-19. Clones were read by immunoSEQ multiplex PCR, and TCRdb kept only the in-frame ones, dropping some. The sample gives 170,000 or so clones, 70% to 90% of which show up once; approximately 2% is in the top ten. Sequenced material: peripheral blood. The receptors derive from a man between 18 and 29 years old who had recovered from COVID-19. Each CDR3 is given with its conserved first and last residue. Fields, in order: D gene, J gene, V gene, clone size, CDR3 DNA, CDR3 protein. The D gene is left open where the match is weak. Clone size is given for some rows only: seen once, a few or many times, or a class if the clone is expanded.

D: NA; J: TRBJ2-7; V: TRBV19; size: once; DNA: TGTGCCAGTAGTGGCAGTTCAACCTACGAGCAGTACTTC; CDR3: CASSGSSTYEQYF
D: TRBD1; J: TRBJ1-4; V: TRBV2; size: NA; DNA: TGTGCCAGCAGCGCCGACAGGGGAGTTGCAACTAATGAAAAACTGTTTTTT; CDR3: CASSADRGVATNEKLFF
D: NA; J: TRBJ1-1; V: TRBV5-1; size: NA; DNA: TGCGCCAGCAGCTTTGCTGAGGGAGGAGGCACTGAAGCTTTCTTT; CDR3: CASSFAEGGGTEAFF
D: TRBD1; J: TRBJ1-1; V: TRBV11-2; size: NA; DNA: TGTGCCAGCAGCCCCGAGCAGGGGGTGAACACTGAAGCTTTCTTT; CDR3: CASSPEQGVNTEAFF
D: NA; J: TRBJ1-1; V: TRBV25-1; size: NA; DNA: TGTGCCAGCAGTGATGAAGCCGACACTGAAGCTTTCTTT; CDR3: CASSDEADTEAFF
D: TRBD2; J: TRBJ2-7; V: TRBV25-1; size: NA; DNA: TGTGCCAGCAGTGAAACCGGGACTAGCGGCTACGAGCAGTACTTC; CDR3: CASSETGTSGYEQYF
D: NA; J: TRBJ1-4; V: TRBV4-3; size: few; DNA: TGCGCCAGCAGCCGCGCTCAGGGGCCTAATGAAAAACTGTTTTTT; CDR3: CASSRAQGPNEKLFF
D: TRBD2; J: TRBJ2-1; V: TRBV7-2; size: NA; DNA: TGTGCCAGCAGCCGTAGCGGGATTCACTACAATGAGCAGTTCTTC; CDR3: CASSRSGIHYNEQFF
D: NA; J: TRBJ2-3; V: TRBV10-3; size: NA; DNA: TGTGCCATCTCCGGCAGCGGGCCCGTGGATACGCAGTATTTT; CDR3: CAISGSGPVDTQYF
D: NA; J: TRBJ1-3; V: TRBV10-3; size: NA; DNA: TGTGCCATCAGTTATGGGGGCGGATCTGGAAACACCATATATTTT; CDR3: CAISYGGGSGNTIYF
D: NA; J: TRBJ2-2; V: TRBV30; size: NA; DNA: TGTGCCTGGAGTGTTAACAGGGAGATCGGGGAGCTGTTTTTT; CDR3: CAWSVNREIGELFF
D: TRBD1; J: TRBJ1-2; V: TRBV9; size: NA; DNA: TGTGCCAGCAGCGTTGGGACAGGGGGTCAATATGGCTACACCTTC; CDR3: CASSVGTGGQYGYTF
D: NA; J: TRBJ1-2; V: TRBV30; size: NA; DNA: TGTGCCTGGGGGACCGGGGATTTGAGCGGCTACACCTTC; CDR3: CAWGTGDLSGYTF
D: NA; J: TRBJ1-1; V: TRBV5-6; size: NA; DNA: TGTGCCAGCAGCCGAAAAGTTGGGCAAGAAGCTTTCTTT; CDR3: CASSRKVGQEAFF
D: TRBD2; J: TRBJ2-1; V: TRBV18; size: NA; DNA: TGTGCCAGCTCACTAACTAGCGGGACAACCTACAATGAGCAGTTCTTC; CDR3: CASSLTSGTTYNEQFF
D: TRBD2; J: TRBJ2-7; V: TRBV3-1/TRBV3-2; size: NA; DNA: TGTGCCAGCAGCCAAGCCGAACTAGCGGGCCAACGCTCCTACGAGCAGTACTTC; CDR3: CASSQAELAGQRSYEQYF
D: NA; J: TRBJ2-7; V: TRBV27; size: NA; DNA: TGTGCCAGCAGTTTATCCGGGGAAGGTAGCTACGAGCAGTACTTC; CDR3: CASSLSGEGSYEQYF
D: TRBD2; J: TRBJ2-7; V: TRBV6-2/TRBV6-3; size: NA; DNA: TGTGCCAGCAGTCCCCCCCGGACTAGCGGGCCCTACTACGAGCAGTACTTC; CDR3: CASSPPRTSGPYYEQYF
D: TRBD2; J: TRBJ2-1; V: TRBV9; size: NA; DNA: TGTGCCAGCAGCGTTGGGCGGGAGTTCGCCAATGAGCAGTTCTTC; CDR3: CASSVGREFANEQFF
D: TRBD2; J: TRBJ2-7; V: TRBV10-3; size: NA; DNA: TGTGCCATCAGTGGTCCGGGACTAGCGGGAGGCTCCTACGAGCAGTACTTC; CDR3: CAISGPGLAGGSYEQYF
D: NA; J: TRBJ1-2; V: TRBV5-1; size: few; DNA: TGCGCCAGCAGCCCAGGAGGCCAACGGGGCTACACCTTC; CDR3: CASSPGGQRGYTF
D: NA; J: TRBJ1-2; V: TRBV4-1; size: NA; DNA: TGCGCCAGCAGCCAAGGTCAGAACTATGGCTACACCTTC; CDR3: CASSQGQNYGYTF
D: TRBD2; J: TRBJ2-4; V: TRBV29-1; size: NA; DNA: TGCAGCGTTGAAGTTTATGGTGGGAGGGACATTCAGTACTTC; CDR3: CSVEVYGGRDIQYF
D: NA; J: TRBJ1-6; V: TRBV19; size: NA; DNA: TGTGCCAGCGAACCATGGGAGGGTTTGGAGCAATGTTCACCCCTCCACTTT; CDR3: CASEPWEGLEQCSPLHF
D: NA; J: TRBJ1-1; V: TRBV9; size: once; DNA: TGTGCCAGCAGTACAGAAATGAACACTGAAGCTTTCTTT; CDR3: CASSTEMNTEAFF
D: TRBD1; J: TRBJ2-3; V: TRBV6-2/TRBV6-3; size: NA; DNA: TGTGCCAGCAGTTACGGGACAGGGGATTCAGATACGCAGTATTTT; CDR3: CASSYGTGDSDTQYF
D: TRBD2; J: TRBJ2-7; V: TRBV19; size: NA; DNA: TGTGCCAGTAGTAACCCCTCTAGCGGGTACTCCTACGAGCAGTACTTC; CDR3: CASSNPSSGYSYEQYF
D: TRBD1; J: TRBJ2-6; V: TRBV27; size: NA; DNA: TGTGCCAGCAGCCTTCAGGGGGCTCGATCTGGGGCCAACGTCCTGACTTTC; CDR3: CASSLQGARSGANVLTF
D: TRBD1; J: TRBJ1-1; V: TRBV30; size: once; DNA: TGTGCCTGGAGTCTAGGACAGGGGTCGGCTTTCTTT; CDR3: CAWSLGQGSAFF
D: NA; J: TRBJ1-6; V: TRBV5-5; size: NA; DNA: TGTGCCAGCAGCCCCTTAGGCAGGGTAGGATCACCCCTCCACTTT; CDR3: CASSPLGRVGSPLHF
D: TRBD1; J: TRBJ2-1; V: TRBV5-8; size: NA; DNA: TGTGCCAGCAGCCTCGCCGGGACAGGGGTGGATGAGCAGTTCTTC; CDR3: CASSLAGTGVDEQFF
D: NA; J: TRBJ2-5; V: TRBV9; size: NA; DNA: TGTGCCAGCAGCGTAGAAGGAGGGGCGGCGGCGGCCCAGTACTTC; CDR3: CASSVEGGAAAAQYF